The clone carrying this T cell receptor (beta chain) was detected only once. The record originates from a study of T cell changes during pregnancy in multiple sclerosis. Clones were sequenced by immunoSEQ multiplex PCR, and TCRdb holds only the in-frame ones, with some missing. The sample gives approximately 51,000 clones, 93% of which show up once; about 2% is in the top ten. The germline V gene encodes CDR1 SGHNT and CDR2 YYREEE (reference sequence). Trimming at V came to 4 bases and at J to 7 bases, leaving 7 bases not matched to a gene. This CDR3 spans 14 amino acids. The chain combines TRBV5-4 with TRBJ2-2; TRBD2 matches 7 bases. The TCR was taken from a female donor with multiple sclerosis, enrolled in a pregnancy study. Source: peripheral blood, taken in the second trimester of pregnancy. The CDR3 region is CASSQSSGFGELFF. CDR3 sequence (DNA): TGTGCCAGCAGCCAATCTAGCGGCTTCGGGGAGCTGTTTTTT.